This TCR beta chain was observed in a study of beta chain features in type 1 diabetes. Study findings and constraints: Researchers report that Type 1 diabetes patients had moderately but significantly shorter TCRB CDR3s across all four CD4+ subsets.

Every donor provided one heparinised blood draw, which averaged approximately 120 mL. Sorted populations were all over 95% pure. As concerns this clone: The antigen remains undetermined.

The study reverse transcribed the entire isolated RNA, so it sequenced expressed TCRB transcripts. The repertoire was sequenced with immunoSEQ multiplex PCR; TCRdb's copy has only in-frame clones and lacks some. The sample yields 20,000 to 25,000 clones, 69% seen once. The V gene's germline CDR1 is SQVTM and CDR2 ANQGSEA. Germline trimming cut 6 bases from V and 6 bases from J; bases unmatched to any gene: 7. The CDR3 covers 12 residues. Sequenced material: Tregs from blood. The receptor was derived from a man between 18 and 29 years old with type 1 diabetes. The V call is TRBV29-1, the J call TRBJ1-2, with 7 bases matching TRBD1. In nucleotides, the CDR3 is TGCAGCGTGGGGGGACAGAACCATGGCTACACCTTC. It translates to CSVGGQNHGYTF.